One sample yielded the 4 T cell receptor beta chains listed below, sequenced in a study of radiotherapy plus CTLA-4 blockade in lung cancer. Assay: immunoSEQ multiplex PCR; the TCRdb copy retains only in-frame clones and omits some. The data contain approximately 65,000 clones, approximately 80% of them singletons. The source material was peripheral blood, sampled from a patient treated with radiotherapy plus ipilimumab. Every receptor here comes from a human donor with non-small cell lung cancer who had a complete response to radiotherapy plus ipilimumab.

The gene calls are TRBV9 and TRBJ1-1; D not resolved. The CDR3 consists of 13 residues. V was cut by 0 bases and J by 6 bases, with 9 bases left in between. Germline V gene sequence: CDR1 SGDLS, CDR2 YYNGEE. Written as DNA, the CDR3 is TGTGCCAGCAGCGTAGGGCAGTTCGCTGAAGCTTTCTTT. Amino acids: CASSVGQFAEAFF.

This clone appeared once. The chain links TRBV18 to TRBJ1-2; 7 bases line up with TRBD1. The CDR3 is made up of 13 amino acids. V was pared by 6 bases and J by 5 bases, with 6 bases of the junction left unmatched. Per germline, CDR1 KGHSH and CDR2 LQKENI. The CDR3 nucleotides are TGTGCCAGCTCCCCAGGGACAGAGTATGGCTACACCTTC. It translates to CASSPGTEYGYTF.

The chain employs TRBV18 and TRBJ1-5; D not resolved. In germline, CDR1 is KGHSH, CDR2 LQKENI. CDR3 size: 13 residues. The V end was cut by 3 bases, the J end by 4 bases, with 7 bases between. The CDR3 reads CASSPERNQPQHF. The CDR3 coding sequence is TGTGCCAGCTCACCCGAGAGAAATCAGCCCCAGCATTTT.

The gene calls are TRBV5-1 and TRBJ2-2; perhaps TRBD2 as D (5 bases). Germline loops: CDR1 SGHRS, CDR2 YFSETQ. The CDR3 sequence is 14 residues long. V was clipped by 4 bases and J by 7 bases, with 14 bases between them. The CDR3 loop reads CASSPGLGSGELFF. The DNA of the CDR3 is TGCGCCAGCAGCCCAGGACTGGGGAGCGGGGAGCTGTTTTTT.